This TCR beta chain emerged from a study of shared clonotypes between healthy human individuals. To note about this clone: Additional DNA sequences in this sample encode the identical CDR3.

Sorted-subset replicate PCR reactions were performed with 150 to 200 ng DNA, corresponding to roughly 30,000 T cell genomes. TCRdb's table, derived via immunoSEQ multiplex PCR, lists solely in-frame clones and lacks some. The sample has around 1.1 million clones; approximately 80% are singletons. CDR1 is SGHRS, CDR2 YFSETQ, per germline. The ends were cut back, 0 bases at V and 4 bases at J, with 7 bases in the middle. This CDR3 region has 13 residues. The chain uses TRBV5-1 and TRBJ1-2, with D hard to call. This TCR came from a man between 18 and 29 years old in good health. Some clones in this sample may be carry-over from other donors' samples. Material for sequencing was memory CD4+ T cells from PBMCs. Subset described: CD45RA-negative fraction. DNA of the CDR3: TGCGCCAGCAGCTTGGGCACCTCCTATGGCTACACCTTC. It is translated as CASSLGTSYGYTF. Combining the CDR3 with reference TRBV5-1 and TRBJ1-2 gives the whole variable domain KAGVTQTPRYLIKTRGQQVTLSCSPISGHRSVSWYQQTPGQGLQFLFEYFSETQRNKGNFPGRFSGRQFSNSRSEMNVSTLELGDSALYLCASSLGTSYGYTFGSGTRLTVV.